The clone carrying this TCR beta chain was counted a few times. The source of the sample is a study of blood T cell repertoires in COVID-19. In the study's own analysis: Using reference gene primer amplification, nucleated cell counts were estimated. Method: immunoSEQ multiplex PCR; TCRdb's copy keeps in-frame clones and lacks some. D and trimming were read from the DNA, whereas the V and J calls and clone size are those reported in that table. The repertoire holds 70,000 to 95,000 clones, with 88% as singletons. V dropped 4 bases and J dropped 4; count of bases not matched to a gene: 8. The germline CDR1 and CDR2 sequences are MNHNS and SASEGT. The CDR3 contains 16 residues.

The V call is TRBV6-1, the J call TRBJ2-1; 9 bases are a match to TRBD2. Sequenced material: peripheral blood. The clonotype comes from a woman aged 80 or over with active COVID-19. CDR3: CASSAVAGVGYNEQFF. CDR3 in DNA: TGTGCCAGCAGTGCGGTAGCGGGAGTAGGATACAATGAGCAGTTCTTC.